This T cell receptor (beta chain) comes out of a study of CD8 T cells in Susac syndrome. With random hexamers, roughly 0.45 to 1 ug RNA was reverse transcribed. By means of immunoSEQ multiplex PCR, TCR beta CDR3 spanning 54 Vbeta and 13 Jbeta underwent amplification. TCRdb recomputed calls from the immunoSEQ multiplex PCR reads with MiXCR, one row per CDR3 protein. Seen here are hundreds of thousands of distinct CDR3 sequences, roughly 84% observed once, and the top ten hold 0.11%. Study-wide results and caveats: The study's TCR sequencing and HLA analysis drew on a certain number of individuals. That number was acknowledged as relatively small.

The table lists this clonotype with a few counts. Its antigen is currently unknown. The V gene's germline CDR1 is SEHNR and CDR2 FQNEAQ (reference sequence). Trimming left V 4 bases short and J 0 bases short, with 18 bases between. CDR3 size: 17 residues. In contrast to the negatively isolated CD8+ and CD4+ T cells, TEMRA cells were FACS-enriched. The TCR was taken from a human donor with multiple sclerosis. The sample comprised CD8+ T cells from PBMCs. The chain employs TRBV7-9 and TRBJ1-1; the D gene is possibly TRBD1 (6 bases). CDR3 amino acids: CASSSEASTGMNTEAFF. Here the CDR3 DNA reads TGTGCCAGCAGCTCCGAGGCCTCAACAGGGATGAACACTGAAGCTTTCTTT. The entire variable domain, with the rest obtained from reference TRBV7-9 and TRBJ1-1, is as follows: DTGVSQNPRHKITKRGQNVTFRCDPISEHNRLYWYRQTLGQGPEFLTYFQNEAQLEKSRLLSDRFSAERPKGSFSTLEIQRTEQGDSAMYLCASSSEASTGMNTEAFFGQGTRLTVV.